The text below deals with one T cell receptor beta chain. Per germline, CDR1 MNHEY and CDR2 SMNVEV (reference sequence). This CDR3 has 15 amino acids. V was trimmed by 3 bases and J by 5 bases, leaving 13 bases between them. In the original processing: Scientists estimated how many nucleated cells there were by amplifying reference gene primers. TCRdb keeps only in-frame clones here, not all; method: immunoSEQ multiplex PCR. The DNA gave D and trimming, while V, J and clone size come from that table. The sample lists 30,000 to 35,000 clones, 78% occurring once. The sample belongs to a study of blood T cell repertoires in COVID-19. Study in general: Acute and convalescent COVID-19 specimens originated in the United States, Italy and Spain. In each case, the material was cDNA or gDNA derived from T cells, B-cell-depleted T cells, or PBMCs.

This chain joins TRBV27 and TRBJ1-4; a possible D gene is TRBD1 (6 bases). The source of this sequence is a man older than 75 with acute or convalescent COVID-19. What was sequenced was peripheral blood. Here the CDR3 DNA reads TGTGCCAGCAGTTTTCGTAGGACAGTGAATGAAAAACTGTTTTTT. It codes for CASSFRRTVNEKLFF. Full variable domain (remainder filled in from reference TRBV27 and TRBJ1-4): EAQVTQNPRYLITVTGKKLTVTCSQNMNHEYMSWYRQDPGLGLRQIYYSMNVEVTDKGDVPEGYKVSRKEKRNFPLILESPSPNQTSLYFCASSFRRTVNEKLFFGSGTQLSVL.